This T cell receptor (beta chain) was captured in a study of T cell repertoires in cytomegalovirus infection. The wider study: It was the public TCR beta signatures that indicated both CMV infection and matching HLA type. Findings and limits, study-wide: Pooled public TCR beta family frequency picked out CMV carriers with the relevant HLA. It was HLA-C-restricted CMV-specific TCR beta clonotypes that dominated the response ex vivo.

With regard to this clonotype: The target antigen is unknown.

TCRdb reprocessed the reads with MiXCR, giving one entry per CDR3 protein. The sample has about 530,000 distinct CDR3 sequences, around a quarter seen once. The CDR3 runs 15 residues. Looked up from germline, CDR1 is LNHNV and CDR2 is YYDKDF (reference sequence). V trimming: 1 base; J trimming: 0 bases; junction bases outside the gene matches: 0. This clonotype was sampled from a human donor in good health (CMV status not recorded). Some clones in this sample may be carry-over from other donors' samples. This chain joins TRBV15 and TRBJ2-1; 7 nucleotides agree with TRBD2. The sequencing sample was made of PBMCs. The CDR3: CATSRGDYSYNEQFF. CDR3 coding DNA: TGTGCCACCAGCAGAGGGGACTACTCCTACAATGAGCAGTTCTTC. Variable domain in full (rest from reference TRBV15 and TRBJ2-1): DAMVIQNPRYQVTQFGKPVTLSCSQTLNHNVMYWYQQKSSQAPKLLFHYYDKDFNNEADTPDNFQSRRPNTSFCFLDIRSPGLGDTAMYLCATSRGDYSYNEQFFGPGTRLTVL.